A single sample gave rise to the 4 T cell receptor beta chains below, sequenced in a study of regulatory T cells in long-lasting Graves disease. Time point of the sample: persistent/refractory GD, antithyroid drugs over 5 years with positive TRAb. There was RNA extracted from PBMCs, and the TCR library was made from it. Researchers made TCR beta libraries by using iRepertoire HTBI primers and running Arm-PCR on CDR3 regions. TCRdb reprocessed the multiplex PCR reads via MiXCR and lists one record per CDR3 protein. Of about half a million distinct CDR3 sequences in the sample, 20% to 25% were seen once. The sequencing used peripheral blood mononuclear cells (PBMCs), collected when the disease was refractory, from a patient treated with antithyroid drugs. These receptors originate from a female donor with Graves disease.

CDR3 sequence (DNA): TGTGCCAGCAACCTCAGGGTTTCTTATGAAGCTTTCTTT. Protein sequence: CASNLRVSYEAFF. The J gene is TRBJ1-1, the V gene TRBV6-1; D is perhaps TRBD1 (5 bases). Germline V gene sequence: CDR1 MNHNS, CDR2 SASEGT. Trimming cost V 7 bases and J 7 bases, with 16 bases left between them. The CDR3 contains 13 residues.

Remarks on this clonotype: With a much larger clone just one base away, this may be a read error. The chain couples TRBV5-1 to TRBJ1-4; TRBD1 might be the D (6 bases). The CDR3 is made up of 15 amino acids. Germline CDR1 SGHRS, CDR2 YFSETQ. The CDR3 region has the DNA TGCGCCAGCAGCCCTGCGGGGACAAGTAATGAAGAACTGTTTTTT. Amino acids: CASSPAGTSNEELFF.

This clonotype was detected many times. This chain's CDR3 is CASSSPDRGHEKLFF. CDR3 sequence (DNA): TGTGCCAGCAGCTCCCCGGACCGAGGTCATGAAAAACTGTTTTTT. The chain has TRBV7-9 and TRBJ1-4; D is undetermined. The germline V and J ends were trimmed by 4 bases and 6 bases, with 15 bases remaining between them. CDR3 length equals 15 residues. Germline CDR1 is SEHNR and CDR2 is FQNEAQ (reference sequence).

This clonotype occurred many times. The CDR3 region has the DNA TGTGCCAGCAGTGAATCCCGGACAGTGAACACTGAAGCTTTCTTT. Protein: CASSESRTVNTEAFF. V is TRBV2 and J is TRBJ1-1; tentative D call: TRBD1 (6 bases). The CDR3 runs 15 residues. Trimming removed 2 bases at V and 0 bases at J, with 10 bases between. Germline V gene sequence: CDR1 SNHLY, CDR2 FYNNEI.